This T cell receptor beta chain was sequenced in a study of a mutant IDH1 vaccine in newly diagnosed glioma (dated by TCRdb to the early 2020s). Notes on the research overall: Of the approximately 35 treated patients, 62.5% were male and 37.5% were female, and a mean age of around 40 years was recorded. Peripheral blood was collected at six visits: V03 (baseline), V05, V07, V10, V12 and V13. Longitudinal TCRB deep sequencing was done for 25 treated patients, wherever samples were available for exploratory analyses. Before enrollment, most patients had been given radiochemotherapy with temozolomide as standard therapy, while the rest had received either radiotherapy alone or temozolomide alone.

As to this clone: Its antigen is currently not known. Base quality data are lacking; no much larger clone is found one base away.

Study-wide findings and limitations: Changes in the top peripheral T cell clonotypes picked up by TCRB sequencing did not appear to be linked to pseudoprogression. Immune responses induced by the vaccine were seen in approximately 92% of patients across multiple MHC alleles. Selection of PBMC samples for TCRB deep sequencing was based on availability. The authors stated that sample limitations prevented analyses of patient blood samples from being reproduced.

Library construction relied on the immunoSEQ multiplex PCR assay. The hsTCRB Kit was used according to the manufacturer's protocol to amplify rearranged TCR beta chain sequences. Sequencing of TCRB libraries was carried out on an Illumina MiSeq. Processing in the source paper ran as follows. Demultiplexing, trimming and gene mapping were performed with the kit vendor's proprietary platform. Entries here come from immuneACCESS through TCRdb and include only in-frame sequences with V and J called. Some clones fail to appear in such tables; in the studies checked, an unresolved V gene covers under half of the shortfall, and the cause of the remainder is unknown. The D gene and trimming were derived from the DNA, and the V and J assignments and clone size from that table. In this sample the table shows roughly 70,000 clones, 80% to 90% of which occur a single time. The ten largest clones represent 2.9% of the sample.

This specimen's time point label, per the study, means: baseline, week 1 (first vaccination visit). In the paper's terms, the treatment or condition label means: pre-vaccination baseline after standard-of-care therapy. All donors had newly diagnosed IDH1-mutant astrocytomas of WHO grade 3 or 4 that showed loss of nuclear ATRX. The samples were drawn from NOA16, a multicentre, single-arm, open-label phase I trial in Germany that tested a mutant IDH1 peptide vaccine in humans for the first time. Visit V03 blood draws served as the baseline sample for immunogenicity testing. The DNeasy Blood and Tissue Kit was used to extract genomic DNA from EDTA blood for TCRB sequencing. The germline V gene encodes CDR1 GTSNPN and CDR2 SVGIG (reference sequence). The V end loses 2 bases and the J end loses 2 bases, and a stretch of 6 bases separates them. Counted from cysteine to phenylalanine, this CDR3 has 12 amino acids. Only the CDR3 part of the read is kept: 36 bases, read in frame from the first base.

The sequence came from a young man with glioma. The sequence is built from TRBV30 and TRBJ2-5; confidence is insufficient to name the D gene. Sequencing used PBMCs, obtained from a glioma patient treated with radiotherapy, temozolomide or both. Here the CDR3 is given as CAWSFGQETQYF. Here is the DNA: TGTGCCTGGAGTTTCGGGCAAGAGACCCAGTACTTC.